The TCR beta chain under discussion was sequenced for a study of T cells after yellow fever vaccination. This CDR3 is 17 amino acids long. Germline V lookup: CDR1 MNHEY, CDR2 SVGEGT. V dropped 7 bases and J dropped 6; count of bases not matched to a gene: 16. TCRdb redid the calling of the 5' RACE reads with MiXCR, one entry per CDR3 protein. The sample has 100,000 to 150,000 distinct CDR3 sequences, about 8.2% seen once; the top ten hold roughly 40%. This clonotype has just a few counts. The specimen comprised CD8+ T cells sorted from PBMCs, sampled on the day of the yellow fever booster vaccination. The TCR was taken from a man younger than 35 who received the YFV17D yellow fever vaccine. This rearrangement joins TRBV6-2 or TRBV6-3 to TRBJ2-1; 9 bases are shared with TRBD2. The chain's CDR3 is CASTSTTWRGGSNEQFF. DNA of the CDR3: TGTGCCAGCACCTCCACTACTTGGCGGGGGGGCAGCAATGAGCAGTTCTTC.